This T cell receptor (beta chain) was identified in a study of T cell repertoires in ileal Crohn's disease. General observations from the study: Compared with CD4 T cells, sorted CD8 cells carried more expanded clones. Active smokers at surgery had more clonal expansions than non-smokers. Every patient over 26.8% clonality showed endoscopic recurrence.

Comment on this clone: The target antigen is unknown.

After removal of 3 bases from V and 10 bases from J, the junction contained 10 bases not matched to a gene. CDR3 length: 14 residues. The germline V gene encodes CDR1 SGHDT and CDR2 YYEEEE. Sequencing used immunoSEQ multiplex PCR; TCRdb keeps in-frame clones, though not all of them. The sample records around 14,000 clones, 80% being singletons. V usage is TRBV5-6 and J usage is TRBJ1-1, with 9 positions matching TRBD1. The clonotype originates from an adult with Crohn's disease. The specimen was ileal tissue. CDR3 coding DNA: TGTGCCAGCAGCTCCAGAGACAGGGGGATGGGAGCTTTCTTT. It codes for CASSSRDRGMGAFF.